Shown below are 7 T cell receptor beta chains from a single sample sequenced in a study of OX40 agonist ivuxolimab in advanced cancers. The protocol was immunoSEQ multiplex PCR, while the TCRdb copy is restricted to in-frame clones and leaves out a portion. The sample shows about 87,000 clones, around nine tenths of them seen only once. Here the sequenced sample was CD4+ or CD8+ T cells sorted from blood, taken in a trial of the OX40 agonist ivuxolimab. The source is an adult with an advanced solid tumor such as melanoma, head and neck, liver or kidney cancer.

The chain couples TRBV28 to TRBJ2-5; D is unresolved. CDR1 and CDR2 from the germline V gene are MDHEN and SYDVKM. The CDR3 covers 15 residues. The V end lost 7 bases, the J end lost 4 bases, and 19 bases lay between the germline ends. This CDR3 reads CASTFMGSSRETQYF. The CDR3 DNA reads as TGTGCCAGCACCTTCATGGGGTCCTCACGAGAGACCCAGTACTTC. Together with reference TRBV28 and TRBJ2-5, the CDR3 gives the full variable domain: DVKVTQSSRYLVKRTGEKVFLECVQDMDHENMFWYRQDPGLGLRLIYFSYDVKMKEKGDIPEGYSVSREKKERFSLILESASTNQTSMYLCASTFMGSSRETQYFGPGTRLLVL.

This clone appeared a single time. CDR3 in amino acids: CASSELAGGPADTQYF. DNA for the CDR3: TGTGCCAGCAGTGAATTAGCGGGGGGGCCTGCCGATACGCAGTATTTT. The V gene is TRBV6-4, the J gene TRBJ2-3; 11 bases align to TRBD2. This CDR3 is built from 16 residues. Trimming took 3 bases from V and 6 from J; bases not matched to a gene: 8. Germline lookup yields CDR1 MRHNA and CDR2 SNTAGT.

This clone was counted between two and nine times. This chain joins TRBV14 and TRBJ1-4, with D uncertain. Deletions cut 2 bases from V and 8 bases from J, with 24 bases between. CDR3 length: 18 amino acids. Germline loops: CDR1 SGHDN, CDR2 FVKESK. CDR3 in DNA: TGTGCCAGCAGCCAAATGGATAGGCCAACACCCCGAAGGGAAAAACTGTTTTTT. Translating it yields CASSQMDRPTPRREKLFF.

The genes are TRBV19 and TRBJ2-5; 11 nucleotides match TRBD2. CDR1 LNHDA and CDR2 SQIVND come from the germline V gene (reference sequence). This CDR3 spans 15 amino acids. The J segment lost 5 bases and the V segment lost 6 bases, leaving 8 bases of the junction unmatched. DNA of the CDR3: TGTGCCAGTAGCCCTAGCGGGGGGAGCTGGGAGACCCAGTACTTC. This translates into CASSPSGGSWETQYF. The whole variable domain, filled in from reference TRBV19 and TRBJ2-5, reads DGGITQSPKYLFRKEGQNVTLSCEQNLNHDAMYWYRQDPGQGLRLIYYSQIVNDFQKGDIAEGYSVSREKKESFPLTVTSAQKNPTAFYLCASSPSGGSWETQYFGPGTRLLVL.

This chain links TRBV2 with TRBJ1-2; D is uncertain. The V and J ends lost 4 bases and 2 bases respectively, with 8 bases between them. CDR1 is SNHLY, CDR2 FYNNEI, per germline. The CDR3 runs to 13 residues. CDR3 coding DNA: TGTGCCAGCAGTGGGACGCCCAACTATGGCTACACCTTC. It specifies CASSGTPNYGYTF.

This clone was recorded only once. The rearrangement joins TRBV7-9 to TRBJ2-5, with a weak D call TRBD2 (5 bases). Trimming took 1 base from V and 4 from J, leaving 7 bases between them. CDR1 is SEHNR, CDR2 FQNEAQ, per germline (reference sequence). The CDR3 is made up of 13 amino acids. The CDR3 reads CASSLDGVETQYF. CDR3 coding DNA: TGTGCCAGCAGCTTAGACGGGGTAGAGACCCAGTACTTC.

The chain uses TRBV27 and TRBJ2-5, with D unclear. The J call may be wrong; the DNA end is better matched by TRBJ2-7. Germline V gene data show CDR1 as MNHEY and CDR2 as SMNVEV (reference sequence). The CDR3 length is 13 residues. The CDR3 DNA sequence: TGTGCCAGCAGTCGAGTAATTAGCTACGAGCAGTACTTC. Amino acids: CASSRVISYEQYF.